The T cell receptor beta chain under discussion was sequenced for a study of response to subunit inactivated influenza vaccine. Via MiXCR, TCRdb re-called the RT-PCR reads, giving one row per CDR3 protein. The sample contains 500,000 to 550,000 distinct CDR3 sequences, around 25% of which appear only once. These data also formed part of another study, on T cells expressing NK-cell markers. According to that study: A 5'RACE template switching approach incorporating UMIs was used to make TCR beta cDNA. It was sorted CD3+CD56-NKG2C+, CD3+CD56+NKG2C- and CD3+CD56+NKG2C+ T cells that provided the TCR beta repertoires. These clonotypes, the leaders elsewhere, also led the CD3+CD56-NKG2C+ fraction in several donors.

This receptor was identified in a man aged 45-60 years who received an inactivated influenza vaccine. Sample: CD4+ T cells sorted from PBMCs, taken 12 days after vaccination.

The CDR3, as DNA: TGCAGTGCTAGACCTATTGCGGGAGTTTCCTACAATGAGCAGTTCTTC. This encodes CSARPIAGVSYNEQFF. The gene calls are TRBV20-1 and TRBJ2-1, with 7 bases lining up with TRBD2. Germline V gene data show CDR1 as DFQATT and CDR2 as SNEGSKA (reference sequence). This CDR3 region has 16 residues. After removal of 2 bases from V and 1 base from J, the junction contained 8 bases not matched to a gene.